The rows below give T cell receptor beta chains drawn from one sample of a study of T cell changes during pregnancy in multiple sclerosis. Sequencing used immunoSEQ multiplex PCR; TCRdb keeps in-frame clones, though not all of them. The repertoire holds some 80,000 clones, with about 95% as singletons. Sample: peripheral blood, taken in the second trimester of pregnancy. All receptors derive from a female donor with multiple sclerosis, enrolled in a pregnancy study. Each CDR3 is given with its conserved first and last residue. A D gene is named only where the DNA matches it firmly. Not all rows give a size; the values are once, few, many and, for expanded clones, a class.

-	TRBV5-1	-	TRBJ2-1	CASSLGSGGHEQFF	TGCGCCAGCAGCTTGGGCAGCGGCGGCCATGAGCAGTTCTTC
-	TRBV6-5	TRBD2	TRBJ2-7	CASSYSPSGTYEQYF	TGTGCCAGCAGTTACTCGCCTAGCGGAACTTACGAGCAGTACTTC
-	TRBV9	-	TRBJ2-6	CASSTLGGSGANVLTF	TGTGCCAGCAGCACTCTAGGGGGTTCTGGGGCCAACGTCCTGACTTTC
-	TRBV6-1	-	TRBJ2-7	CASSEAHPYEQYF	TGTGCCAGCAGTGAAGCCCATCCCTACGAGCAGTACTTC
-	TRBV19	-	TRBJ1-1	CASSIVGMRGKDTEAFF	TGTGCCAGTAGTATAGTGGGAATGAGGGGGAAGGACACTGAAGCTTTCTTT
-	TRBV19	-	TRBJ2-7	CASSAGPYEQYF	TGTGCCAGTAGTGCCGGTCCCTACGAGCAGTACTTC
-	TRBV19	-	TRBJ1-2	CASSITAGAANYGYTF	TGTGCCAGTAGTATTACGGCAGGGGCAGCTAACTATGGCTACACCTTC
-	TRBV10-2	TRBD1	TRBJ1-1	CASEDRGNTEAFF	TGCGCCAGTGAAGACAGGGGAAACACTGAAGCTTTCTTT
few	TRBV6-1	TRBD2	TRBJ2-5	CASSESGTSGETQYF	TGTGCCAGCAGTGAAAGCGGGACTAGCGGGGAGACCCAGTACTTC
-	TRBV27	TRBD1	TRBJ2-7	CASSSPRTGQKYYEQYF	TGTGCCAGCAGTTCCCCTCGGACAGGTCAAAAGTACTACGAGCAGTACTTC
-	TRBV7-7	-	TRBJ2-3	CASSRDFTDTQYF	TGTGCCAGTTCCCGGGACTTTACAGATACGCAGTATTTT
-	TRBV7-8	TRBD2	TRBJ2-7	CASSAPLTSGVYEQYF	TGTGCCAGCAGCGCTCCCCTTACTAGCGGGGTTTACGAGCAGTACTTC
-	TRBV7-3	TRBD1	TRBJ2-7	CASSLGTGAIYEQYF	TGTGCCAGCAGCTTAGGGACAGGCGCTATCTACGAGCAGTACTTC
-	TRBV2	-	TRBJ2-4	CASRTPDRVWRDARLMNIQYF	TGTGCCAGCAGGACGCCCGATCGAGTTTGGCGGGACGCCAGGTTGATGAACATTCAGTACTTC
once	TRBV19	TRBD1	TRBJ2-5	CASSMMTGGARETQYF	TGTGCCAGTAGTATGATGACAGGGGGCGCGAGGGAGACCCAGTACTTC
-	TRBV10-2	-	TRBJ1-5	CASSAGNSNQPQHF	TGCGCCAGCAGCGCGGGGAATAGCAATCAGCCCCAGCATTTT